One and the same sample provided the 22 T cell receptor beta chains below, sequenced in a study of T cells in Graves' hyperthyroidism and ophthalmopathy. TCR beta CDR3 sequences were amplified from RNA transcripts. First-round RT-PCR targeting the TCR CDR3 was performed with the HTBI primer set. From the multiplex PCR reads, TCRdb called clonotypes with MiXCR, one entry per CDR3 protein. The repertoire consists of 600,000 to 750,000 distinct CDR3 sequences, with 15% to 20% occurring once and the leading ten covering roughly 15%. The sample taken for sequencing was blood. Receptors were obtained from a man aged 45-65 years with Graves' hyperthyroidism.

This clonotype was detected ten times or more. V usage is TRBV5-6 and J usage is TRBJ1-2; D is perhaps TRBD1 (6 bases). This CDR3 is built from 15 residues. The germline V gene has CDR1 SGHDT and CDR2 YYEEEE. The ends were cut back, 4 bases at V and 2 bases at J, with 15 bases in the middle. CDR3 sequence (DNA): TGTGCCAGCAGCGATGGACAGAGGATAAACTATGGCTACACCTTC. It encodes CASSDGQRINYGYTF.

This clonotype was picked up a small number of times. The chain is built from TRBV5-1 and TRBJ1-2; D perhaps matches TRBD1 (5 bases). V lost 4 bases, J lost 6 bases, and 13 bases lay in between. Looked up from germline, CDR1 is SGHRS and CDR2 is YFSETQ. CDR3 length equals 13 residues. The CDR3: CASSPGLGDGYTF. CDR3 sequence (DNA): TGCGCCAGCAGCCCCGGATTGGGGGATGGCTACACCTTC. Using reference TRBV5-1 and TRBJ1-2 for the parts outside the CDR3, the full variable domain is KAGVTQTPRYLIKTRGQQVTLSCSPISGHRSVSWYQQTPGQGLQFLFEYFSETQRNKGNFPGRFSGRQFSNSRSEMNVSTLELGDSALYLCASSPGLGDGYTFGSGTRLTVV.

This chain uses TRBV20-1 with TRBJ1-1; 9 nucleotides match TRBD1. CDR1 DFQATT and CDR2 SNEGSKA come from the germline V gene (reference sequence). The CDR3 runs 16 residues. V trimming: 5 bases; J trimming: 4 bases; junction bases outside the gene matches: 14. The CDR3 nucleotides are TGCAGTGCTGAGGCCCGGGGACAGGGTTTCAGCACTGAAGCTTTCTTT. Protein product: CSAEARGQGFSTEAFF.

This clonotype was seen ten or more times. The J gene is TRBJ2-3, the V gene TRBV28; no definite D call. This CDR3 spans 14 amino acids. Per the germline V gene, CDR1 is MDHEN and CDR2 is SYDVKM. V was cut by 7 bases and J by 1 base, with 12 bases left in between. CDR3 DNA sequence: TGTGCCAGCATCCCGACAAGTCGCACAGATACGCAGTATTTT. Residues: CASIPTSRTDTQYF.

This clonotype showed up many times. The V call is TRBV27, the J call TRBJ2-6, with 7 nucleotides matching TRBD2. Germline V lookup: CDR1 MNHEY, CDR2 SMNVEV (reference sequence). Losses at the gene ends were 0 bases for V and 2 bases for J; bases not matched to a gene: 4. This CDR3 spans 17 amino acids. CDR3 DNA: TGTGCCAGCAGTTTATCGCCCCGGGGGGCTGGGGCCAACGTCCTGACTTTC. Encoded protein: CASSLSPRGAGANVLTF.

The genes are TRBV7-8 and TRBJ2-7; D uncertain. Trimming shortened V by 2 bases and J by 7 bases, and 12 bases separated the two germline ends. The length of the CDR3 is 13 residues. CDR1 is SGHVS and CDR2 is FQNEAQ in the germline V gene. CDR3 DNA sequence: TGTGCCAGCAGCTTACCACCGGGCCGAGAGCAGTACTTC. It specifies CASSLPPGREQYF.

Comments on this clonotype: Since a much larger clone is just one base distant, this may be a read error. The chain carries TRBV28 and TRBJ1-5; 9 bases are a match to TRBD1. J was trimmed by 11 bases and V by 3 bases; bases with no gene match: 14. The length of the CDR3 is 16 residues. Germline CDR1 is MDHEN and CDR2 is SYDVKM. The CDR3 spells CASSLPPAGTGLSQHF. CDR3 DNA sequence: TGTGCCAGCAGTTTGCCTCCGGCCGGGACAGGGCTGTCCCAGCATTTT.

This clonotype was observed many times. The chain is built from TRBV30 and TRBJ1-2; no clear D. The CDR3 is 11 amino acids. Between the trimmed V and J ends, which lost 8 bases and 2 bases, there was a span of 9 bases. Germline V gene lookup returns CDR1 GTSNPN and CDR2 SVGIG (reference sequence). CDR3 DNA: TGTGCCGATCTAGAAAACTATGGCTACACCTTC. Translation gives CADLENYGYTF.

This clonotype was seen more than once but under ten times. This chain links TRBV20-1 with TRBJ1-5, with TRBD1 matching over 7 bases. Per germline, CDR1 DFQATT and CDR2 SNEGSKA (reference sequence). V lost 3 bases, J lost 9 bases, and 8 bases stayed unmatched. CDR3 length: 13 amino acids. CDR3 amino acids: CSASGTDSRPQHF. The DNA for the CDR3 is TGCAGTGCTAGTGGGACAGATAGCAGGCCCCAGCATTTT.

The chain carries TRBV5-8 and TRBJ1-2; a weak D match, TRBD1 (5 bases). V lost 0 bases and J 6 bases, leaving 15 bases between the germline ends. The germline CDR1 and CDR2 sequences are SGHTS and YDEGEE. This CDR3 comprises 15 residues. The CDR3 DNA is TGTGCCAGCAGCTTGGAGCAGGGCCGATTTAATGGCTACACCTTC. This encodes CASSLEQGRFNGYTF.

This clonotype was recorded many times. The chain recombines TRBV29-1 with TRBJ2-5; a possible D gene is TRBD1 (5 bases). V was pared by 4 bases and J by 9 bases, with 15 bases between. CDR3 length: 12 amino acids. Per germline, CDR1 SQVTM and CDR2 ANQGSEA. CDR3 loop: CSVVVGPVAQYF. The CDR3, as DNA: TGCAGCGTTGTAGTGGGGCCCGTGGCCCAGTACTTC.

V usage is TRBV7-2 and J usage is TRBJ2-7; TRBD1 matches 8 bases. There are 13 residues in the CDR3. Trimming at V came to 5 bases and at J to 5 bases, leaving 5 bases not matched to a gene. Per germline, CDR1 SGHTA and CDR2 FQGNSA. The CDR3 DNA follows: TGTGCCAGCAGCCGACAGACAGGGGACGAGCAGTACTTC. Translation: CASSRQTGDEQYF. Full variable domain (remainder filled in from reference TRBV7-2 and TRBJ2-7): GAGVSQSPSNKVTEKGKDVELRCDPISGHTALYWYRQSLGQGLEFLIYFQGNSAPDKSGLPSDRFSAERTGGSVSTLTIQRTQQEDSAVYLCASSRQTGDEQYFGPGTRLTVT.

This clonotype was counted at least ten times. The rearrangement links TRBV11-2 to TRBJ2-7, with TRBD1 matching 8 bases. The CDR3 has 18 amino acids. The J segment lost 6 bases and the V segment lost 5 bases, leaving 21 bases of the junction unmatched. The V gene's germline CDR1 is SGHAT and CDR2 FQNNGV. This CDR3 reads CASSRIKTSKGTGREQYF. The CDR3 nucleotides read TGTGCCAGCAGCCGAATTAAAACCTCAAAAGGGACAGGCCGCGAGCAGTACTTC.

This clonotype was seen many times. The V call is TRBV19, the J call TRBJ1-5, with D maybe TRBD1 (5 bases). The V end lost 6 bases, the J end lost 4 bases, and 16 bases lay between the germline ends. The CDR3 sequence is 15 residues long. Germline V lookup: CDR1 LNHDA, CDR2 SQIVND (reference sequence). For the CDR3, the DNA is TGTGCCAGTAGCCTAAACCGGGACTTAAATCAGCCCCAGCATTTT. Its protein is CASSLNRDLNQPQHF.

The V and J genes are TRBV29-1 and TRBJ2-3; 12 nucleotides align to TRBD2. With V trimmed by 4 bases and J by 5 bases, 13 bases remained unmatched. The CDR3 has 17 amino acids. Germline CDR1 reads SQVTM; CDR2 reads ANQGSEA. CDR3 residues: CSVVVLAGGPSLDTQYF. CDR3 DNA sequence: TGCAGCGTTGTGGTTCTAGCGGGAGGGCCCAGTTTAGATACGCAGTATTTT.

The chain employs TRBV19 and TRBJ1-2; D gene uncertain. V lost 6 bases to trimming and J lost 0 bases, with 29 bases between them. The CDR3 totals 20 residues. The germline V gene has CDR1 LNHDA and CDR2 SQIVND (reference sequence). The CDR3 sequence is CASSQRGVILRRTTNYGYTF. The CDR3 nucleotides are TGTGCCAGTAGCCAACGGGGTGTGATTCTCCGTCGTACAACTAACTATGGCTACACCTTC.

This clonotype was counted at least ten times. V is TRBV19 and J is TRBJ2-6; 12 positions match TRBD1. The CDR3 has 17 amino acids. The germline CDR1 and CDR2 sequences are LNHDA and SQIVND (reference sequence). V dropped 5 bases and J dropped 0; count of bases not matched to a gene: 2. The CDR3 reads CASSRDRGLSGANVLTF. DNA of the CDR3: TGTGCCAGTAGTCGGGACAGGGGGCTCTCTGGGGCCAACGTCCTGACTTTC.

The CDR3 is CASREQLRDRDGAGANVLTF. As DNA, the CDR3 is TGTGCCAGCAGGGAGCAGCTCCGGGACAGGGACGGTGCTGGGGCCAACGTCCTGACTTTC. The rearrangement links TRBV28 to TRBJ2-6; 9 positions match TRBD1. The V and J ends lost 6 bases and 2 bases, in that order; junction bases with no gene match: 17. CDR1 MDHEN and CDR2 SYDVKM come from the germline V gene. This CDR3 is 20 amino acids long.

As regards this clonotype: A junction boundary mismatches the germline segment, possibly from a read error. V and J are TRBV2 and TRBJ2-2; 8 bases are a match to TRBD1. The CDR3 runs to 11 residues. CDR1 and CDR2 (germline): SNHLY, FYNNEI. CDR3 sequence (DNA): TGTGCCAGCACGAAACAGGGGGACCTGTTTTTT. Translation: CASTKQGDLFF.

This clonotype was found once. This chain links TRBV5-1 with TRBJ2-7; 10 bases map to TRBD1. CDR1 and CDR2 from the germline V gene are SGHRS and YFSETQ. The CDR3 runs to 16 residues. The ends lost 3 bases at V and 3 bases at J; junction bases unmatched: 9. The CDR3 spells CASSWLSGQGFYEQYF. For the CDR3, the DNA is TGCGCCAGCAGCTGGTTATCGGGACAGGGGTTCTACGAGCAGTACTTC. Based on the CDR3 plus reference TRBV5-1 and TRBJ2-7, the full variable domain is KAGVTQTPRYLIKTRGQQVTLSCSPISGHRSVSWYQQTPGQGLQFLFEYFSETQRNKGNFPGRFSGRQFSNSRSEMNVSTLELGDSALYLCASSWLSGQGFYEQYFGPGTRLTVT.

Here the CDR3 reads CASRWTSGRLLPDSRFSETQYF. The CDR3 DNA sequence: TGTGCCAGCAGATGGACTAGCGGGAGACTGCTACCAGATTCTCGCTTTTCGGAGACCCAGTACTTC. The genes are TRBV6-2 or TRBV6-3 and TRBJ2-5, with 13 bases identical to TRBD2. This CDR3 is 22 amino acids long. The germline CDR1 and CDR2 sequences are MNHEY and SVGEGT. The ends lost 6 bases at V and 5 bases at J; junction bases unmatched: 27.

The V gene is TRBV6-1, the J gene TRBJ2-2, with D possibly TRBD2 on 7 matching bases. Trimming shortened V by 5 bases and J by 7 bases, and 17 bases separated the two germline ends. Germline CDR1 reads MNHNS; CDR2 reads SASEGT. The CDR3 has 15 amino acids. The CDR3 region is CASSTTGAGVGELFF. In DNA, the CDR3 is TGTGCCAGCAGTACGACAGGCGCGGGAGTCGGGGAGCTGTTTTTT.